The source of this TCR beta chain is a study of blood T cell repertoires in COVID-19. Study details: The United States, Italy and Spain supplied acute and convalescent COVID-19 samples. T cells, B-cell-depleted T cells, or PBMCs provided the cDNA or gDNA that served as material.

As concerns this clone: The same CDR3 can be traced to other DNA sequences in this sample.

TCRdb's table, derived via immunoSEQ multiplex PCR, lists solely in-frame clones and lacks some. Of 84,000 or so clones listed, more than 80% are singletons. Germline CDR1 SEHNR, CDR2 FQNEAQ (reference sequence). The CDR3 consists of 14 residues. Trimming cost V 5 bases and J 2 bases, with 11 bases left between them. V usage is TRBV7-9 and J usage is TRBJ2-3, with TRBD1 as a possible D gene (5 bases). Sequencing was carried out using peripheral blood. This sequence was found in an elderly woman with acute or convalescent COVID-19. The CDR3 protein is CASSLRGDTDTQYF. The CDR3 nucleotides are TGTGCCAGCAGCCTAAGGGGCGACACAGATACGCAGTATTTT.